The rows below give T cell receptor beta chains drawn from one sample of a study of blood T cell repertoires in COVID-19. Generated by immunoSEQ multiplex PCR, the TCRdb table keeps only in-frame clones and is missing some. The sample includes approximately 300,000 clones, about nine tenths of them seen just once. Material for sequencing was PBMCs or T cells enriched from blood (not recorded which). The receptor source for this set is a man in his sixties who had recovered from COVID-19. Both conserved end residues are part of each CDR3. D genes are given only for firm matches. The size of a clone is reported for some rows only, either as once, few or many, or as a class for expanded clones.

CDR3 DNA: TGTGCCAGCAACACCGGGACTCAAGAGACCCAGTACTTC
CDR3 protein: CASNTGTQETQYF
J gene: TRBJ2-5
D gene: NA
V gene: TRBV11-2
clone size: NA

CDR3 DNA: TGTGCCAGCAGTCTGACTAGTGTGGATGAGCAGTTCTTC
CDR3 protein: CASSLTSVDEQFF
J gene: TRBJ2-1
D gene: NA
V gene: TRBV6-5
clone size: NA

CDR3 DNA: TGCGCCAGCAGTGCAAGCACAGATACGCAGTATTTT
CDR3 protein: CASSASTDTQYF
J gene: TRBJ2-3
D gene: NA
V gene: TRBV10-1
clone size: NA

CDR3 DNA: TGTGCCAGCAGCTTTGGAGGCGTGGCTAACTATGGCTACACCTTC
CDR3 protein: CASSFGGVANYGYTF
J gene: TRBJ1-2
D gene: NA
V gene: TRBV6-4
clone size: NA

CDR3 DNA: TGTGCCAGCAGTCCGCCCCGGACAGGGTGGTCCGGGGAGCTGTTTTTT
CDR3 protein: CASSPPRTGWSGELFF
J gene: TRBJ2-2
D gene: TRBD1
V gene: TRBV28
clone size: NA

CDR3 DNA: TGTGCCAGCAGCGACAGGGGCGGCATCACTGAAGCTTTCTTT
CDR3 protein: CASSDRGGITEAFF
J gene: TRBJ1-1
D gene: TRBD1
V gene: TRBV5-5
clone size: NA

CDR3 DNA: TGCGCCAGCAGGCTTGGGACTAGAACGTACAATGAGCAGTTCTTC
CDR3 protein: CASRLGTRTYNEQFF
J gene: TRBJ2-1
D gene: TRBD2
V gene: TRBV5-1
clone size: NA

CDR3 DNA: TGTGCCAGCAGCTTAGCGCTAGCGGGAGTCAATGAGCAGTTCTTC
CDR3 protein: CASSLALAGVNEQFF
J gene: TRBJ2-1
D gene: TRBD2
V gene: TRBV7-9
clone size: NA

CDR3 DNA: TGTGCCAGCAGTTCCCCCGGGAATAATTCACCCCTCCACTTT
CDR3 protein: CASSSPGNNSPLHF
J gene: TRBJ1-6
D gene: NA
V gene: TRBV6-5
clone size: NA

CDR3 DNA: TGTGCCAGCAGCCGACAGTCTAACTATGGCTACACCTTC
CDR3 protein: CASSRQSNYGYTF
J gene: TRBJ1-2
D gene: NA
V gene: TRBV7-9
clone size: NA

CDR3 DNA: TGTGCCAGCAGCCAAGGATCCAGGGATAATTCACCCCTCCACTTT
CDR3 protein: CASSQGSRDNSPLHF
J gene: TRBJ1-6
D gene: NA
V gene: TRBV4-2
clone size: NA

CDR3 DNA: TGTGCCAGCAGCTTAGAGGCGGGACAGGACCCCGGGGAGCTGTTTTTT
CDR3 protein: CASSLEAGQDPGELFF
J gene: TRBJ2-2
D gene: TRBD1
V gene: TRBV11-2
clone size: NA

CDR3 DNA: TGTGCCAGCAGCTCTACGGACTCCCTGGGGCAGTTCTTC
CDR3 protein: CASSSTDSLGQFF
J gene: TRBJ2-1
D gene: NA
V gene: TRBV11-3
clone size: NA

CDR3 DNA: TGTGCCAGCTCACCAGCCGGAGGTAATGAAAAACTGTTTTTT
CDR3 protein: CASSPAGGNEKLFF
J gene: TRBJ1-4
D gene: NA
V gene: TRBV18
clone size: once

CDR3 DNA: TGTGCCAGCAGCAAAGCTGGACTAGGTGAGGAGACCCAGTACTTC
CDR3 protein: CASSKAGLGEETQYF
J gene: TRBJ2-5
D gene: NA
V gene: TRBV21-1
clone size: NA

CDR3 DNA: TGCGCCAGCAGCTTGGCCCTTAGCGCCAATGAAAAACTGTTTTTT
CDR3 protein: CASSLALSANEKLFF
J gene: TRBJ1-4
D gene: NA
V gene: TRBV5-1
clone size: NA

CDR3 DNA: TGTGCCAGCAGTCCCCAACTAAACTATGGCTACACCTTC
CDR3 protein: CASSPQLNYGYTF
J gene: TRBJ1-2
D gene: NA
V gene: TRBV28
clone size: NA

CDR3 DNA: TGTGCCAGCAGTTACGGGACAGGGACGTACGAGCAGTACTTC
CDR3 protein: CASSYGTGTYEQYF
J gene: TRBJ2-7
D gene: TRBD1
V gene: TRBV6-5
clone size: NA

CDR3 DNA: TGTGCCAGCAGCTTAGTCGGGATTCCGAATTCACCCCTCCACTTT
CDR3 protein: CASSLVGIPNSPLHF
J gene: TRBJ1-6
D gene: NA
V gene: TRBV11-2
clone size: few

CDR3 DNA: TGTGCCAGCAGTGATTTAGCCGGCAGCTCCCCGGAGGGCAATCAGCCCCAGCATTTT
CDR3 protein: CASSDLAGSSPEGNQPQHF
J gene: TRBJ1-5
D gene: NA
V gene: TRBV6-1
clone size: NA

CDR3 DNA: TGTGCCACCAGTGCTCCTGGCGGCGGGGGGGTAAACACCGGGGAGCTGTTTTTT
CDR3 protein: CATSAPGGGGVNTGELFF
J gene: TRBJ2-2
D gene: TRBD2
V gene: TRBV24-1
clone size: NA

CDR3 DNA: TGTGCCAGCAGCCTTTGGGGAAGGGGCGACGAGCAGTACTTC
CDR3 protein: CASSLWGRGDEQYF
J gene: TRBJ2-7
D gene: NA
V gene: TRBV11-2
clone size: once

CDR3 DNA: TGTGCCAGCTCTACAGGGGGCTCTAATTCACCCCTCCACTTT
CDR3 protein: CASSTGGSNSPLHF
J gene: TRBJ1-6
D gene: TRBD1
V gene: TRBV3-1/TRBV3-2
clone size: NA

CDR3 DNA: TGCGCCAGCAGCCAAGGGGACAGGCTCAACTCTGGAAACACCATATATTTT
CDR3 protein: CASSQGDRLNSGNTIYF
J gene: TRBJ1-3
D gene: TRBD1
V gene: TRBV4-3
clone size: NA

CDR3 DNA: TGTGCCAGCAGCCAAGTGGGGGGGGCTAGCACAGATACGCAGTATTTT
CDR3 protein: CASSQVGGASTDTQYF
J gene: TRBJ2-3
D gene: NA
V gene: TRBV7-9
clone size: NA

CDR3 DNA: TGTGCCAGCAGCCAATACCCGGGACTAGCGACATACAATGAGCAGTTCTTC
CDR3 protein: CASSQYPGLATYNEQFF
J gene: TRBJ2-1
D gene: TRBD2
V gene: TRBV3-1/TRBV3-2
clone size: NA

CDR3 DNA: TGTGCCAGCTCATCCCCGAACAGGGGGGGCAATCAGCCCCAGCATTTT
CDR3 protein: CASSSPNRGGNQPQHF
J gene: TRBJ1-5
D gene: TRBD1
V gene: TRBV18
clone size: few

CDR3 DNA: TGTGCCAGCAGCCTACTAGCGGGAGCGGGAGAGACCCAGTACTTC
CDR3 protein: CASSLLAGAGETQYF
J gene: TRBJ2-5
D gene: TRBD2
V gene: TRBV7-3
clone size: NA

CDR3 DNA: TGCGCCAGCAGCTTGGTAGGTAGCAACTACGAGCAGTACTTC
CDR3 protein: CASSLVGSNYEQYF
J gene: TRBJ2-7
D gene: NA
V gene: TRBV5-1
clone size: NA

CDR3 DNA: TGTGCCAGCAGCTCGCGGGATGGCGAAGCTTTCTTT
CDR3 protein: CASSSRDGEAFF
J gene: TRBJ1-1
D gene: NA
V gene: TRBV11-3
clone size: NA

CDR3 DNA: TGCGCCAGCAGCACCCAGACTAGCGTGTCAGATACGCAGTATTTT
CDR3 protein: CASSTQTSVSDTQYF
J gene: TRBJ2-3
D gene: TRBD2
V gene: TRBV4-1
clone size: few

CDR3 DNA: TGTGCCAGCAGTTATACTAGCGGGCCCCGACTAAGCACAGATACGCAGTATTTT
CDR3 protein: CASSYTSGPRLSTDTQYF
J gene: TRBJ2-3
D gene: TRBD2
V gene: TRBV2
clone size: NA

CDR3 DNA: TGTGCCACCAGCAATCGGGGGTACGAGCAGTACTTC
CDR3 protein: CATSNRGYEQYF
J gene: TRBJ2-7
D gene: NA
V gene: TRBV15
clone size: NA

CDR3 DNA: TGTGCCAGCAGCCCGGGGATCCCTGGAAACACCATATATTTT
CDR3 protein: CASSPGIPGNTIYF
J gene: TRBJ1-3
D gene: NA
V gene: TRBV6-5
clone size: NA

CDR3 DNA: TGCGCCAGCAGCTTAACCGGGACTACCGCGATTGAGCAGTTCTTC
CDR3 protein: CASSLTGTTAIEQFF
J gene: TRBJ2-1
D gene: TRBD2
V gene: TRBV5-1
clone size: NA

CDR3 DNA: TGTGCCAGTAGACCCGGGACGAACACCGGGGAGCTGTTTTTT
CDR3 protein: CASRPGTNTGELFF
J gene: TRBJ2-2
D gene: NA
V gene: TRBV19
clone size: NA

CDR3 DNA: TGTGCCAGCAGTTACTCTATGAACACCGGGGAGCTGTTTTTT
CDR3 protein: CASSYSMNTGELFF
J gene: TRBJ2-2
D gene: NA
V gene: TRBV6-2/TRBV6-3
clone size: NA

CDR3 DNA: TGTGCCAGTAGTAACGGGTTGGCGGGGGAGCTGTTTTTT
CDR3 protein: CASSNGLAGELFF
J gene: TRBJ2-2
D gene: NA
V gene: TRBV19
clone size: NA

CDR3 DNA: TGTGCCAGCAGCTTAGCTCCAGGGGAGAACTATGGCTACACCTTC
CDR3 protein: CASSLAPGENYGYTF
J gene: TRBJ1-2
D gene: NA
V gene: TRBV7-2
clone size: NA

CDR3 DNA: TGTGCCAGCAGTTCCAGACGGGTCCCCTCTGGAAACACCATATATTTT
CDR3 protein: CASSSRRVPSGNTIYF
J gene: TRBJ1-3
D gene: NA
V gene: TRBV28
clone size: few

CDR3 DNA: TGTGCCAGCAGTAGGACAGGGGTCAATGAGCAGTTCTTC
CDR3 protein: CASSRTGVNEQFF
J gene: TRBJ2-1
D gene: TRBD1
V gene: TRBV6-5
clone size: few

CDR3 DNA: TGTGCCAGTAGTATAGTTGGGCAGGGGCGATATCAGCCCCAGCATTTT
CDR3 protein: CASSIVGQGRYQPQHF
J gene: TRBJ1-5
D gene: NA
V gene: TRBV19
clone size: NA

CDR3 DNA: TGTGCCAGCAACCGTGACAGGGGGCATGGAAATCAGCCCCAGCATTTT
CDR3 protein: CASNRDRGHGNQPQHF
J gene: TRBJ1-5
D gene: TRBD1
V gene: TRBV2
clone size: NA

CDR3 DNA: TGTGCCAGCTCACCGACGGGAAGCGCCTCTGGGGCCAACGTCCTGACTTTC
CDR3 protein: CASSPTGSASGANVLTF
J gene: TRBJ2-6
D gene: NA
V gene: TRBV18
clone size: NA

CDR3 DNA: TGCGCCAGCAGCTTGGTGTATCATGCGGGAGAGTACAATGAGCAGTTCTTC
CDR3 protein: CASSLVYHAGEYNEQFF
J gene: TRBJ2-1
D gene: TRBD2
V gene: TRBV5-1
clone size: NA

CDR3 DNA: TGCAGCGCCACCCCCGGGACTTCGGGCACAGATACGCAGTATTTT
CDR3 protein: CSATPGTSGTDTQYF
J gene: TRBJ2-3
D gene: NA
V gene: TRBV29-1
clone size: NA

CDR3 DNA: TGTGCCACCAGTGATACCGGGGGACCCTTGCGGGATGAGCAGTTCTTC
CDR3 protein: CATSDTGGPLRDEQFF
J gene: TRBJ2-1
D gene: NA
V gene: TRBV24-1
clone size: NA